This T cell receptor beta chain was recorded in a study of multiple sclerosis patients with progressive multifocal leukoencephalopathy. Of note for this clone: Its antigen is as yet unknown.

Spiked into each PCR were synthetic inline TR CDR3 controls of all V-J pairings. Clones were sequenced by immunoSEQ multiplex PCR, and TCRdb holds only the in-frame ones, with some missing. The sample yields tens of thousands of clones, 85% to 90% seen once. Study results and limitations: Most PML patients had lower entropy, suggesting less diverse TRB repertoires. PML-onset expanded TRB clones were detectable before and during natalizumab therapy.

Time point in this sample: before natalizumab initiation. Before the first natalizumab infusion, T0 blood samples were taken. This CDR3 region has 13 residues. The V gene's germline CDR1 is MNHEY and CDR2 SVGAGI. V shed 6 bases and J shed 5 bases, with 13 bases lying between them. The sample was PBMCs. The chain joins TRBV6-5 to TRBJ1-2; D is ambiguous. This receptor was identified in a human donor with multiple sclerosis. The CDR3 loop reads CASREEGVYGYTF. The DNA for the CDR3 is TGTGCCAGCAGGGAGGAGGGTGTGTATGGCTACACCTTC.